Reported below is one TCR beta chain. Its antigen has not been determined. No base-level quality is on record; no much larger clone is a single base apart. Libraries were made using the immunoSEQ multiplex PCR assay. In the authors' own workflow: A statistical classification framework was built for diagnosing cytomegalovirus status from the catalog of TCR beta chain sequences. TCRdb carries this immuneACCESS record with in-frame sequences only. Its versions omit some clonotypes, under half of them owing to an unresolved V gene in the studies checked, with the rest unexplained. V and J calls plus clone size are reproduced from that table; the DNA served to infer D and trimming. The sample yields around 140,000 clones; around nine tenths were counted once. In total, the top ten clones hold 8.5% to 9.5% of the sample. The data originate from a study of cytomegalovirus exposure and HLA in healthy donors (dated by TCRdb to about 2017). For the study in its entirety: The roughly 650 repertoires of the first cohort and the 120 validation repertoires were produced on the same platform, according to a later analysis. The study was designed to test whether signatures of past pathogen exposure could be identified by cataloging public T cell receptors. Besides the first cohort of around 670 subjects, a separate validation cohort made up of roughly 120 different subjects was used. High-throughput TCR immunosequencing, statistical association of individual TCRs with disease status, and machine learning were combined to predict cytomegalovirus infection status. Here is what the overall study found, with its caveats: A total of 164 TCR beta chains were listed by the study as associated with cytomegalovirus. Cytomegalovirus status was reported to be diagnosed by the classifier with high specificity and sensitivity in both the original and validation cohorts. Most TCR sequences were observed very rarely across donors, whereas some public TCRs were present in many individuals. In vitro tests confirmed that a few of the cytomegalovirus-associated TCR beta chains recognize cytomegalovirus antigens. In a later analysis, TCRs clustered in the first cohort were found to also tend to co-occur in the 120 validation repertoires, with over 90% of cluster scores above 0. All 120 or so repertoires were used to score co-occurrence in the validation cohort in a later analysis, because that analysis had no HLA typing for the cohort. The authors suggested that the approach could potentially be extended to other disease states and immunological phenotypes.

The donors were included in the validation cohort of 130 or so subjects, a group kept apart from the approximately 700-subject first cohort. The sequence came from a man between 18 and 35 years old in good health and CMV-seropositive. The sample comprised PBMCs.

The CDR3 region: CASSSGTNSYEQYF. Here is the DNA: TGTGCCAGCAGTTCCGGGACTAACTCCTACGAGCAGTACTTC. The rearranged chain carries TRBV27 and TRBJ2-7; TRBD2 aligns with 7 central bases. CDR3 length: 14 amino acids, cysteine to phenylalanine. CDR3 DNA is the only sequence kept; it has 42 bases, read in frame from the first base. The junction shows trimming of 4 bases on V and 0 bases on J, and the gene matches do not reach 3 bases of it. The germline V gene (reference sequence) sets CDR1 to MNHEY and CDR2 to SMNVEV.